A selection of T cell receptor beta chains follows, all from one sample in a study of cytomegalovirus exposure and HLA in healthy donors. Assay used: immunoSEQ multiplex PCR; TCRdb lists only in-frame clones, some missing. This table holds some 170,000 clones, almost 85% found once. Input material: PBMCs. All receptors come from a young man in good health and CMV-seropositive. Both conserved end residues are part of each CDR3. A D gene is named only where the DNA matches it firmly. Not all rows give a size; the values are once, few, many and, for expanded clones, a class.

cdr3_nt: TGTGCCAGCAGCCTCTATTACATAATTCAGGGGGACACTGAAGCTTTCTTT
cdr3_aa: CASSLYYIIQGDTEAFF
j_call: TRBJ1-1
clone_size: NA
v_call: TRBV7-6
d_call: TRBD1

cdr3_nt: TGTGCCAGCACGACGGGACTAAGTGGAAACACCATATATTTT
cdr3_aa: CASTTGLSGNTIYF
j_call: TRBJ1-3
clone_size: NA
v_call: TRBV5-6
d_call: NA

cdr3_nt: TGTGCCAGCAGTGAATCGGGGGACAGGGCCTCTAACTATGGCTACACCTTC
cdr3_aa: CASSESGDRASNYGYTF
j_call: TRBJ1-2
clone_size: NA
v_call: TRBV25-1
d_call: TRBD1

cdr3_nt: TGTGCCAGCAGCGGCTCAGGGGGGACAGGGATCTACGAGCAGTACTTC
cdr3_aa: CASSGSGGTGIYEQYF
j_call: TRBJ2-7
clone_size: NA
v_call: TRBV9
d_call: TRBD1

cdr3_nt: TGTGCCAGCAGATCCGGGTACGGGGAGAGGGGGCAAGCTTTCTTT
cdr3_aa: CASRSGYGERGQAFF
j_call: TRBJ1-1
clone_size: once
v_call: TRBV28
d_call: TRBD1

cdr3_nt: TGCGCCAGCAGTCCAGCCTACGAGCAGTACTTC
cdr3_aa: CASSPAYEQYF
j_call: TRBJ2-7
clone_size: NA
v_call: TRBV10-2
d_call: NA

cdr3_nt: TGTGCCAGCAGTCCGGGACAGGGGGGCTACACCTTC
cdr3_aa: CASSPGQGGYTF
j_call: TRBJ1-2
clone_size: NA
v_call: TRBV6-5
d_call: TRBD1

cdr3_nt: TGTGCCAGCAGCCTACAGGGCACCGGGGAGCTGTTTTTT
cdr3_aa: CASSLQGTGELFF
j_call: TRBJ2-2
clone_size: once
v_call: TRBV7-2
d_call: NA

cdr3_nt: TGTGCCAGCAGCTCATTTGACAGGGATGGCTATGGCTACACCTTC
cdr3_aa: CASSSFDRDGYGYTF
j_call: TRBJ1-2
clone_size: NA
v_call: TRBV7-9
d_call: TRBD1

cdr3_nt: TGTGCCAGCAGCCTCAGAGGTCCCGGGACAGCGTATGGCTACACCTTC
cdr3_aa: CASSLRGPGTAYGYTF
j_call: TRBJ1-2
clone_size: NA
v_call: TRBV7-8
d_call: TRBD1

cdr3_nt: TGTGCCAGCAGTCTGCGAGCTGAAAAACTGTTTTTT
cdr3_aa: CASSLRAEKLFF
j_call: TRBJ1-4
clone_size: NA
v_call: TRBV28
d_call: NA

cdr3_nt: TGTGCCAGCAGTCCACAGGGCAGCTCCTACGAGCAGTACTTC
cdr3_aa: CASSPQGSSYEQYF
j_call: TRBJ2-7
clone_size: once
v_call: TRBV27
d_call: NA

cdr3_nt: TGTGCCAGCACCGGACAACCCTACGAGCAGTACTTC
cdr3_aa: CASTGQPYEQYF
j_call: TRBJ2-7
clone_size: NA
v_call: TRBV28
d_call: NA

cdr3_nt: TGTGCCAGCGGACAACCAAATTCACCCCTCCACTTT
cdr3_aa: CASGQPNSPLHF
j_call: TRBJ1-6
clone_size: NA
v_call: TRBV6-5
d_call: NA

cdr3_nt: TGTGCCAGCACTCACACTCCAGGCGGGGGGGTTGAGACCCAGTACTTC
cdr3_aa: CASTHTPGGGVETQYF
j_call: TRBJ2-5
clone_size: NA
v_call: TRBV6-6
d_call: TRBD2

cdr3_nt: TGCGCCAGCAGAAAAAATCGGGACAGGGGGCTGTACGAGCAGTACTTC
cdr3_aa: CASRKNRDRGLYEQYF
j_call: TRBJ2-7
clone_size: NA
v_call: TRBV5-1
d_call: TRBD1

cdr3_nt: TGTGCCAGTAGTATGGAGACAGGGGGCGCGTCTATTCCCTACGAGCAGTACTTC
cdr3_aa: CASSMETGGASIPYEQYF
j_call: TRBJ2-7
clone_size: NA
v_call: TRBV19
d_call: TRBD1

cdr3_nt: TGTGCCAGCACCCTTTCACGAGCTGGTTCACCCCTCCACTTT
cdr3_aa: CASTLSRAGSPLHF
j_call: TRBJ1-6
clone_size: once
v_call: TRBV28
d_call: NA

cdr3_nt: TGTGCCAGCAGCTTGTATAGCGGGGGTGCTGAGCAGTTCTTC
cdr3_aa: CASSLYSGGAEQFF
j_call: TRBJ2-1
clone_size: once
v_call: TRBV5-6
d_call: TRBD2

cdr3_nt: TGTGCCAGCAGCTCCTCCGGGAGTGAAGCTTTCTTT
cdr3_aa: CASSSSGSEAFF
j_call: TRBJ1-1
clone_size: NA
v_call: TRBV7-9
d_call: NA

cdr3_nt: TGTGCCAGCAGCTTGCGAGACTCCCCTCGCGTCCTGACTTTC
cdr3_aa: CASSLRDSPRVLTF
j_call: TRBJ2-6
clone_size: NA
v_call: TRBV5-6
d_call: NA

cdr3_nt: TGTGCCTGGAGCATGGAGGACTATGGCTACACCTTC
cdr3_aa: CAWSMEDYGYTF
j_call: TRBJ1-2
clone_size: NA
v_call: TRBV30
d_call: NA

cdr3_nt: TGCGCCAGCCATGGACAGGGGAGGACTGAAGCTTTCTTT
cdr3_aa: CASHGQGRTEAFF
j_call: TRBJ1-1
clone_size: NA
v_call: TRBV5-1
d_call: TRBD1

cdr3_nt: TGTGCCAGCAGCCCCCGGACAGTGGGGCCCTATGGCTACACCTTC
cdr3_aa: CASSPRTVGPYGYTF
j_call: TRBJ1-2
clone_size: NA
v_call: TRBV7-9
d_call: NA

cdr3_nt: TGTGCCAGCAGTTACTCGGGCGAGACCCAGTACTTC
cdr3_aa: CASSYSGETQYF
j_call: TRBJ2-5
clone_size: NA
v_call: TRBV6-5
d_call: NA

cdr3_nt: TGTGCCAGCAGCAAACAGCCGGGACAGGGATCGAACACTGAAGCTTTCTTT
cdr3_aa: CASSKQPGQGSNTEAFF
j_call: TRBJ1-1
clone_size: NA
v_call: TRBV5-8
d_call: TRBD1

cdr3_nt: TGTGCCAGCAGTTTATGGTCAATGAACACCGGGGAGCTGTTTTTT
cdr3_aa: CASSLWSMNTGELFF
j_call: TRBJ2-2
clone_size: NA
v_call: TRBV28
d_call: NA

cdr3_nt: TGTGCCAGCAGCCCTGACAGTCACTCTAGGGAGCTGTTTTTT
cdr3_aa: CASSPDSHSRELFF
j_call: TRBJ2-2
clone_size: NA
v_call: TRBV5-4
d_call: NA

cdr3_nt: TGTGCCAGCAGTTTTGTTTACAGCAAAAACATTCAGTACTTC
cdr3_aa: CASSFVYSKNIQYF
j_call: TRBJ2-4
clone_size: once
v_call: TRBV5-6
d_call: NA

cdr3_nt: TGTGCCAGCAGCCTAAGCAGGATCCCCTACAATGAGCAGTTCTTC
cdr3_aa: CASSLSRIPYNEQFF
j_call: TRBJ2-1
clone_size: NA
v_call: TRBV7-9
d_call: NA

cdr3_nt: TGCGCCAGCAGCGAAGGGACAGGGGGCGGAAAACTGTTTTTT
cdr3_aa: CASSEGTGGGKLFF
j_call: TRBJ1-4
clone_size: NA
v_call: TRBV5-1
d_call: TRBD1

cdr3_nt: TGTGCCAGCAGCCTCCGGGACAGGGGGCGGACAGATACGCAGTATTTT
cdr3_aa: CASSLRDRGRTDTQYF
j_call: TRBJ2-3
clone_size: NA
v_call: TRBV7-2
d_call: TRBD1

cdr3_nt: TGTGCCAGCAGTTCCACGGGCCTAGCGGGGGAGACCCAGTACTTC
cdr3_aa: CASSSTGLAGETQYF
j_call: TRBJ2-5
clone_size: NA
v_call: TRBV28
d_call: TRBD2

cdr3_nt: TGTGCCTGGACCAAATCTCTAGCGGTAATCTCCTACGAGCAGTACTTC
cdr3_aa: CAWTKSLAVISYEQYF
j_call: TRBJ2-7
clone_size: many
v_call: TRBV30
d_call: TRBD2

cdr3_nt: TGTGCCAGCAGCTTAGACCTACCGTCCTACAATGAGCAGTTCTTC
cdr3_aa: CASSLDLPSYNEQFF
j_call: TRBJ2-1
clone_size: NA
v_call: TRBV7-6
d_call: NA

cdr3_nt: TGCAGCGTGGCAGGGACTAGCTTTCGCAATGAGCAGTTCTTC
cdr3_aa: CSVAGTSFRNEQFF
j_call: TRBJ2-1
clone_size: NA
v_call: TRBV29-1
d_call: TRBD2

cdr3_nt: TGTGCCAGCTCATTGGGGGACAAAGAGACCCAGTACTTC
cdr3_aa: CASSLGDKETQYF
j_call: TRBJ2-5
clone_size: NA
v_call: TRBV18
d_call: NA

cdr3_nt: TGTGCCAGCTGTCGGACTGCTACTAGTGAAAAACTGTTTTTT
cdr3_aa: CASCRTATSEKLFF
j_call: TRBJ1-4
clone_size: NA
v_call: TRBV6-1
d_call: NA

cdr3_nt: TGTGCCAGCAGTCTGGGCAGGGGCAATGAGCAGTTCTTC
cdr3_aa: CASSLGRGNEQFF
j_call: TRBJ2-1
clone_size: NA
v_call: TRBV9
d_call: NA

cdr3_nt: TGTGCCAGCAGCCCCGGTCCGAGGAACGAGCAGTACTTC
cdr3_aa: CASSPGPRNEQYF
j_call: TRBJ2-7
clone_size: NA
v_call: TRBV11-2
d_call: NA

cdr3_nt: TGTGCCAGCAGCTTGCTTAACAGGGGAAATCCCTACGAGCAGTACTTC
cdr3_aa: CASSLLNRGNPYEQYF
j_call: TRBJ2-7
clone_size: NA
v_call: TRBV5-8
d_call: TRBD1

cdr3_nt: TGCAGCGCTGGAGTCGACAGGGGAAACGAGCAGTACTTC
cdr3_aa: CSAGVDRGNEQYF
j_call: TRBJ2-7
clone_size: NA
v_call: TRBV29-1
d_call: TRBD1

cdr3_nt: TGTGCCAGCAGCTTAAGCAGGGAAAAACTGTTTTTT
cdr3_aa: CASSLSREKLFF
j_call: TRBJ1-4
clone_size: NA
v_call: TRBV7-2
d_call: NA

cdr3_nt: TGTGCCAGCAGCTTCCGGGACTATGGCTACACCTTC
cdr3_aa: CASSFRDYGYTF
j_call: TRBJ1-2
clone_size: few
v_call: TRBV7-9
d_call: NA

cdr3_nt: TGTGCCAGCAGAGGTTGGGGACAGGGCTCGATGACTAATGAAAAACTGTTTTTT
cdr3_aa: CASRGWGQGSMTNEKLFF
j_call: TRBJ1-4
clone_size: NA
v_call: TRBV27
d_call: TRBD1

cdr3_nt: TGTGCCAGCAGCTTAGGGGGAGGGGGATCGTGGAATTCACCCCTCCACTTT
cdr3_aa: CASSLGGGGSWNSPLHF
j_call: TRBJ1-6
clone_size: NA
v_call: TRBV7-9
d_call: NA

cdr3_nt: TGTGCCACCAGCAGAGAGCTAGCGGGGGGAAGAAGGAACACCGGGGAGCTGTTTTTT
cdr3_aa: CATSRELAGGRRNTGELFF
j_call: TRBJ2-2
clone_size: NA
v_call: TRBV15
d_call: TRBD2

cdr3_nt: TGTGCCAGCAGCCCTAGCGGGGGCACCTACGAGCAGTACTTC
cdr3_aa: CASSPSGGTYEQYF
j_call: TRBJ2-7
clone_size: NA
v_call: TRBV7-3
d_call: TRBD2